This T cell receptor (beta chain) was sequenced in a study of blood T cell repertoires in COVID-19. The overall study: Samples taken during acute and convalescent COVID-19 were collected in the United States, Italy and Spain. PBMCs, B-cell-depleted T cells, or T cells were the source of the cDNA or gDNA that made up the material.

Per the original methods: Amplification from reference gene primers served as the basis for estimated nucleated cell counts. Produced via immunoSEQ multiplex PCR; TCRdb's table is partial and in-frame only. The V and J calls and the clone size are those of that table, but D and trimming were determined from the DNA. The data show some 260,000 clones, about 90% seen once. The CDR3 spans 15 residues. Trimming left V 3 bases short and J 3 bases short, with 12 bases between. The germline V gene encodes CDR1 MDHEN and CDR2 SYDVKM. Participants were aged 18 to 89 years from 20 to 30 US areas. The specimen was PBMCs or T cells enriched from blood (not recorded which). This receptor was identified in a woman in her 30s with acute COVID-19. The chain links TRBV28 to TRBJ2-1; D is ambiguous. For the CDR3, the DNA is TGTGCCAGCAGTTTGGATGCGGCACTCTACAATGAGCAGTTCTTC. This gives the protein CASSLDAALYNEQFF. The full variable domain, with the rest looked up from reference TRBV28 and TRBJ2-1, is DVKVTQSSRYLVKRTGEKVFLECVQDMDHENMFWYRQDPGLGLRLIYFSYDVKMKEKGDIPEGYSVSREKKERFSLILESASTNQTSMYLCASSLDAALYNEQFFGPGTRLTVL.